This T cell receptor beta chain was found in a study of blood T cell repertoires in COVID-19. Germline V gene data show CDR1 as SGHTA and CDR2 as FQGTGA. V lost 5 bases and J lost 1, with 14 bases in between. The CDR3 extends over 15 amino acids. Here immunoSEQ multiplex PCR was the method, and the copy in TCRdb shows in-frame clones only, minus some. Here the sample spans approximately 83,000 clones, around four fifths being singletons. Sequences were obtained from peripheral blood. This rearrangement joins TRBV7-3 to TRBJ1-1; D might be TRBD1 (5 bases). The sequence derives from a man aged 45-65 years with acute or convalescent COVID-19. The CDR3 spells CASSPSGGGNTEAFF. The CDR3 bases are TGTGCCAGCAGCCCCAGCGGGGGTGGGAACACTGAAGCTTTCTTT.